This T cell receptor beta chain is from a study of blood T cell repertoires in COVID-19. For the study at large: Sources were T cells, B-cell-depleted T cells, or PBMCs; the material itself was cDNA or gDNA.

Original processing notes: Researchers report that nucleated cell counts were estimated from reference gene primer amplification. Libraries were prepared by immunoSEQ multiplex PCR; TCRdb keeps only in-frame clonotypes and omits some of them. That table supplies the V and J calls and clone size; D and trimming were determined from the DNA. Of about 200,000 clones listed, around 84% are singletons. CDR1 and CDR2 from the germline V gene are SGHNT and YENEEA. V was cut by 7 bases and J by 7 bases, with 7 bases left in between. The CDR3 has 11 residues. The sample taken for sequencing was peripheral blood. This sequence was found in a human donor in a cohort sampled during active COVID-19. The V call is TRBV11-3, the J call TRBJ2-2; perhaps TRBD1 as D (5 bases). CDR3 sequence (DNA): TGTGCCAGCACCCAGGGCGGGGAGCTGTTTTTT. It translates to CASTQGGELFF.